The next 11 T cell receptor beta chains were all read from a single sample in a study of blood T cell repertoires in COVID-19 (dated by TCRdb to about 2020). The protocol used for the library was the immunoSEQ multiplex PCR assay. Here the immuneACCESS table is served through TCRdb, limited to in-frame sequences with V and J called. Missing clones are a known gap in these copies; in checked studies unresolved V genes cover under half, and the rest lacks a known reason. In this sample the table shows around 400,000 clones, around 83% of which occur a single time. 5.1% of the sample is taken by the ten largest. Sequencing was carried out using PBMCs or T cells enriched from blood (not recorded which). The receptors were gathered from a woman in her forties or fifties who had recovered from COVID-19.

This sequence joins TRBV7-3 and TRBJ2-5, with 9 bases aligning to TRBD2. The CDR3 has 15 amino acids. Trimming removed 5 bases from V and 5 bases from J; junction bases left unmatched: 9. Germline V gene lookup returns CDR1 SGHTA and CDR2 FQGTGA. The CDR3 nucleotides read TGTGCCAGCAGCCAGATAGCGGGAGTAGGGGAGACCCAGTACTTC. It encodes CASSQIAGVGETQYF.

The CDR3 reads CASSPQSQETQYF. The CDR3 nucleotides are TGTGCCAGCAGCCCACAATCCCAAGAGACCCAGTACTTC. The rearrangement links TRBV7-8 to TRBJ2-5; no clear D. CDR1 and CDR2 from the germline V gene are SGHVS and FQNEAQ. CDR3 length equals 13 residues. Trimming pared 5 bases from V and 1 base from J, leaving 8 bases between.

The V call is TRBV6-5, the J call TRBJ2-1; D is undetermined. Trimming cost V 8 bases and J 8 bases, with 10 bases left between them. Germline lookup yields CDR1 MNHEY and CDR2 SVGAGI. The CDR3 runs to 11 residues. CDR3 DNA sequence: TGTGCCAGCCGGTTGTTGGATGAGCAGTTCTTC. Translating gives CASRLLDEQFF.

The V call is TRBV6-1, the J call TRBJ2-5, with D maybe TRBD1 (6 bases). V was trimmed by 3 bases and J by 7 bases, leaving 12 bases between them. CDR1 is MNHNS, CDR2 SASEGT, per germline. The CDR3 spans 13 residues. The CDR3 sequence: CASSDGGLGTQYF. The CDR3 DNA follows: TGTGCCAGCAGTGATGGGGGCTTAGGGACCCAGTACTTC.

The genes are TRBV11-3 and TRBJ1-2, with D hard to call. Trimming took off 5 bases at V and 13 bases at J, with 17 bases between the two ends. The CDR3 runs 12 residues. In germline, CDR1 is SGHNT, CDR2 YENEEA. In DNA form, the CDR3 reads TGTGCCAGCAGCCTCCGAGCGGGAAAAAGCACCTTC. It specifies CASSLRAGKSTF.

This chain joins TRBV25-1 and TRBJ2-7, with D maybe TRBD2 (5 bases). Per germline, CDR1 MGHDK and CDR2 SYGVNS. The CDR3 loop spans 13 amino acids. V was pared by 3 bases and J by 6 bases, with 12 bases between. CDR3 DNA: TGTGCCAGCAGTGATCGAGCGGTCCTCGAGCAGTACTTC. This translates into CASSDRAVLEQYF.

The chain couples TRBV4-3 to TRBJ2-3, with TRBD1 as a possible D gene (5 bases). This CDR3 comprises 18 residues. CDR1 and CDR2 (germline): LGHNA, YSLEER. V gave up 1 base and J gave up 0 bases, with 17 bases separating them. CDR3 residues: CASSQASKWAGSTDTQYF. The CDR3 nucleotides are TGCGCCAGCAGCCAAGCGTCTAAGTGGGCAGGGAGCACAGATACGCAGTATTTT.

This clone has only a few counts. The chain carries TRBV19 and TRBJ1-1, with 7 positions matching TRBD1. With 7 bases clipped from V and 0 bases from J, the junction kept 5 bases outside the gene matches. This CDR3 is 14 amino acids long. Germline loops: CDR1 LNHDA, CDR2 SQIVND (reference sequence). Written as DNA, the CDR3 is TGTGCCAGTACTCGAGACAGGGTGAACACTGAAGCTTTCTTT. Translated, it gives CASTRDRVNTEAFF.

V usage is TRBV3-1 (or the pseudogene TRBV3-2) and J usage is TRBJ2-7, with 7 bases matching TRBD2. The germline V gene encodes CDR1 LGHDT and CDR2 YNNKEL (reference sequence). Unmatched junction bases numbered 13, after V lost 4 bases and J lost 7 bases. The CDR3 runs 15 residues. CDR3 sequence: CASSPASGGLGEQYF. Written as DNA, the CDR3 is TGTGCCAGCAGCCCCGCTAGCGGAGGGTTGGGGGAGCAGTACTTC.

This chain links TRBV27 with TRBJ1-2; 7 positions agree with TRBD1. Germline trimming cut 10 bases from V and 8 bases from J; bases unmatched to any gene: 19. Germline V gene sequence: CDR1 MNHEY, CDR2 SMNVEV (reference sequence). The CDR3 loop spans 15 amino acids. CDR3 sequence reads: CATRRDSTAPWGYTF. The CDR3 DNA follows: TGTGCCACCAGAAGGGACAGCACAGCCCCCTGGGGCTACACCTTC.

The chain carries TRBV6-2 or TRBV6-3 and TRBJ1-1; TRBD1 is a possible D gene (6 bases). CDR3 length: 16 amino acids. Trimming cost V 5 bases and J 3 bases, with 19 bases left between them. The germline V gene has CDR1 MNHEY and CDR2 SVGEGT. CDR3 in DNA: TGTGCCAGCAGTCGATACCAGGGCAGGGGCGACACTGAAGCTTTCTTT. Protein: CASSRYQGRGDTEAFF.